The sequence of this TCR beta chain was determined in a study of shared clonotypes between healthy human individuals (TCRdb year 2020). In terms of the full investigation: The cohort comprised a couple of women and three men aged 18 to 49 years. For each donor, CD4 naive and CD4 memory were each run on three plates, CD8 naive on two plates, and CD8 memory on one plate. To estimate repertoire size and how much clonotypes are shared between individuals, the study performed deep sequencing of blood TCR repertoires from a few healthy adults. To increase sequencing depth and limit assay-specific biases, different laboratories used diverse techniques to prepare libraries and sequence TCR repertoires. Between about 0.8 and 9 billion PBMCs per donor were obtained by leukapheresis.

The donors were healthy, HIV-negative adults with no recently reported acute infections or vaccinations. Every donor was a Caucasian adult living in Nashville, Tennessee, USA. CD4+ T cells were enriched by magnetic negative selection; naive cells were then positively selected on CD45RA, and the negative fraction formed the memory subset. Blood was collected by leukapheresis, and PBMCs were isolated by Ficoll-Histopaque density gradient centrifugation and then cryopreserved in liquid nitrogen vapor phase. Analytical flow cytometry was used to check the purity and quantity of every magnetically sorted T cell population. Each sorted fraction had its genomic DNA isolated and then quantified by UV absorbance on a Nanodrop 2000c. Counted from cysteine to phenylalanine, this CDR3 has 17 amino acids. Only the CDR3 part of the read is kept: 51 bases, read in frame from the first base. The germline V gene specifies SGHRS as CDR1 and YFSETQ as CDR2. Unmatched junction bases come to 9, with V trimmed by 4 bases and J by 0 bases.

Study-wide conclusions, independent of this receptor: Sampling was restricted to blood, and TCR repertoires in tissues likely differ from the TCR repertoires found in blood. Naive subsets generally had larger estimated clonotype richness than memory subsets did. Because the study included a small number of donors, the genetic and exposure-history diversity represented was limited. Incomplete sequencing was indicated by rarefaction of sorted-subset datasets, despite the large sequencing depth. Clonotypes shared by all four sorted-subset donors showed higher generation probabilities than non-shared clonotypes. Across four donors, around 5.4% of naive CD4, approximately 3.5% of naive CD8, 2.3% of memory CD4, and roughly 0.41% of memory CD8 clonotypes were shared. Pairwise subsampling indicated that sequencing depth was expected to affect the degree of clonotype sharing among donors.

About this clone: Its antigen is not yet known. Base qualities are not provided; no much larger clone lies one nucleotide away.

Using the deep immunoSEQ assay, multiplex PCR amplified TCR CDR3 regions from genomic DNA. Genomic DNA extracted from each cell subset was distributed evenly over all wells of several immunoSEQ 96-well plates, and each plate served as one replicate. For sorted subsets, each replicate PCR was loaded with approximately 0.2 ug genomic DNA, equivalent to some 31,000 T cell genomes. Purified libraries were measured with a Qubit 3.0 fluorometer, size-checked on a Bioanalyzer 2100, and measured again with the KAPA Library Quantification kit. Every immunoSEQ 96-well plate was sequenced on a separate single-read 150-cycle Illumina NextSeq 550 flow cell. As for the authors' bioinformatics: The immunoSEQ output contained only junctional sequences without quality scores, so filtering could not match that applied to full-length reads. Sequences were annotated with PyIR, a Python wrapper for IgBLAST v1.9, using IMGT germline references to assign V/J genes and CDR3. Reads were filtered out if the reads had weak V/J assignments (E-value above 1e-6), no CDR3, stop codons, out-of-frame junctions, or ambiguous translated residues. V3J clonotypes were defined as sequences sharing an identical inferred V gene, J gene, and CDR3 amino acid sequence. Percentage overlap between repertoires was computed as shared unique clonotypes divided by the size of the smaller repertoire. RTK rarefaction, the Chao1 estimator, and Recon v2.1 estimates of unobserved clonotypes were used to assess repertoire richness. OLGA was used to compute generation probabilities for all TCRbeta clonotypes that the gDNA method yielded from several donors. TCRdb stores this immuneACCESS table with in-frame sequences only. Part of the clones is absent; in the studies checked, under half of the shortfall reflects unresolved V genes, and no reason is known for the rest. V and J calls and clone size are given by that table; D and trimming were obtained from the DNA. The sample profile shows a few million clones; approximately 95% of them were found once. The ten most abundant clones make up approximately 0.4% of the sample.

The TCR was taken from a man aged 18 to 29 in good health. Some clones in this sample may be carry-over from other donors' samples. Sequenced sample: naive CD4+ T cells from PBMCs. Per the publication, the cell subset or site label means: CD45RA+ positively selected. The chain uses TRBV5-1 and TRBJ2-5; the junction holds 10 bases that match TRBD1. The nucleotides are TGCGCCAGCAGCATGGTCCCGGGACAGGGGTACCAAGAGACCCAGTACTTC. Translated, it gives CASSMVPGQGYQETQYF.